Here is one T cell receptor (beta chain) with its context. V trimming: 3 bases; J trimming: 5 bases; junction bases outside the gene matches: 7. The CDR3 covers 16 residues. Germline V lookup: CDR1 WSHSY, CDR2 SAAADI. The sample belongs to a study of control samples from healthy donors and cancer patients. Sequenced by immunoSEQ multiplex PCR; TCRdb stores in-frame clones only, minus some. The sample has 110,000 or so clones, roughly nine tenths seen once; the top ten hold under 40%. The chain is built from TRBV10-2 and TRBJ1-2; 12 bases line up with TRBD1. The receptor was derived from a man aged 50 to 59 in good health. Sequenced: blood. The CDR3 loop reads CASSDPRDRGRYGYTF. The CDR3 DNA follows: TGCGCCAGCAGTGACCCCAGGGACAGGGGGCGTTATGGCTACACCTTC.